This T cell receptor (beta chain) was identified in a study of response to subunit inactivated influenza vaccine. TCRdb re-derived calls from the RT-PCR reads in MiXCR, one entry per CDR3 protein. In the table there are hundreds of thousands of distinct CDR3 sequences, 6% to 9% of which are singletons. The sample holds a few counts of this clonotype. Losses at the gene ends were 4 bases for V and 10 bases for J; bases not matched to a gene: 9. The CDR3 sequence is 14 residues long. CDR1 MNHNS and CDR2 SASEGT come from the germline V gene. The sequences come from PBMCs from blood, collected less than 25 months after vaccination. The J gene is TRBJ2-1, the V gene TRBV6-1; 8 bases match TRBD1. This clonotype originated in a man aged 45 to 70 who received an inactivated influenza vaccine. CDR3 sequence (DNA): TGTGCCAGCAGTGTCGGACAGGGTGTGGGCGAGCAGTTCTTC. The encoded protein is CASSVGQGVGEQFF.